The T cell receptor (beta chain) described here comes from a study of blood T cell repertoires in COVID-19. Study overall: T cells, B-cell-depleted T cells, or PBMCs supplied cDNA or gDNA.

This table comes from immunoSEQ multiplex PCR, and its TCRdb copy is limited to in-frame clones, with some not included. The sample lists roughly 240,000 clones, 83% seen once, with 3.6% in the top ten. Germline V gene lookup returns CDR1 PRHDT and CDR2 FYEKMQ (reference sequence). The CDR3 length is 12 residues. The germline V and J ends were trimmed by 6 bases and 6 bases, with 12 bases remaining between them. The study drew participants aged about 18 to 95 years from some 25 US areas. The genes are TRBV13 and TRBJ2-7; D gene uncertain. This receptor was obtained from a woman between 40 and 50 years old who had been exposed to COVID-19. The sample consisted of PBMCs or T cells enriched from blood (not recorded which). The chain's CDR3 is CASRSSPGEQYF. The CDR3 nucleotides are TGTGCCAGCAGAAGCTCTCCTGGCGAGCAGTACTTC.